The clone carrying this TCR beta chain is a singleton in its sample. In the same sample, other DNA sequences code for this CDR3. These data come from a study of blood T cell repertoires in COVID-19. This CDR3 is 13 amino acids long. Germline CDR1 MNHEY, CDR2 SVGAGI. V dropped 2 bases and J dropped 6 bases, with 10 bases sitting between them. Source study methods: Estimation of nucleated cell counts relied on the amplification of reference gene primers. Clones were sequenced by immunoSEQ multiplex PCR, and TCRdb holds only the in-frame ones, with some missing. That table gives V, J and clone size, and the DNA gave D and trimming. The sample yields more than 300,000 clones, approximately 91% seen once. Participant ages covered about 18 to 100 years across about 22 US areas. A PCR-confirmed or clinician-diagnosed COVID-19 case had contacted exposed participants within 2 weeks of entry.

Sequencing was done on a sample of PBMCs or T cells enriched from blood (not recorded which). This TCR was recovered from a woman in her twenties or thirties who had been exposed to COVID-19. The chain carries TRBV6-5 and TRBJ1-2; TRBD1 might be the D (6 bases). The CDR3 is CASSYQGRNGYTF. For the CDR3, the DNA is TGTGCCAGCAGTTACCAGGGGCGCAATGGCTACACCTTC.